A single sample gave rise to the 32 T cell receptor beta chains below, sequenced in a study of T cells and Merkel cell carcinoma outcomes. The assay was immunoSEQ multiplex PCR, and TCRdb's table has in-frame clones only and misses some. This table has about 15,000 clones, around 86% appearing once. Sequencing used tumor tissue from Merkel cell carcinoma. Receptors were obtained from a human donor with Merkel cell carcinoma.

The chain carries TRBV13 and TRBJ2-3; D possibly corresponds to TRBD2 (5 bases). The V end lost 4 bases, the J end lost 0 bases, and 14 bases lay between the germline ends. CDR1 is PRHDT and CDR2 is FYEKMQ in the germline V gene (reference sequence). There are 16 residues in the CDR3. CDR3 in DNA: TGTGCCAGCAGCTCCACCGCGCGCGGGAGCACAGATACGCAGTATTTT. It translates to CASSSTARGSTDTQYF.

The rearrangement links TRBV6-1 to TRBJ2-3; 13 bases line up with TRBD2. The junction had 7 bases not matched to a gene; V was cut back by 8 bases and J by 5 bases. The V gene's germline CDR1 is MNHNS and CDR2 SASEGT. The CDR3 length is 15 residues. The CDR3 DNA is TGTGCCAGCCGGACTAGCGGGAGTCTAGGAGATACGCAGTATTTT. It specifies CASRTSGSLGDTQYF.

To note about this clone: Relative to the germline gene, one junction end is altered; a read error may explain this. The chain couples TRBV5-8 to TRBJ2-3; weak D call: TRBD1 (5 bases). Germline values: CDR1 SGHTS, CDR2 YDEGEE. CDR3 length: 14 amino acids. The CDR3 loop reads CASSLRTGTDTQYF. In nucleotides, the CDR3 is TGTGCCAGCAGCTTAAGAACAGGCACAGATACGCAATATTTT.

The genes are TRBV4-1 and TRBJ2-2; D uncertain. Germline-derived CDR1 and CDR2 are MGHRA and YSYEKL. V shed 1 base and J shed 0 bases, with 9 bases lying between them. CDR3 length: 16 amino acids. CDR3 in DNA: TGCGCCAGCAGCCAAGGGCAAGGGTCGAACACCGGGGAGCTGTTTTTT. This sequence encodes CASSQGQGSNTGELFF.

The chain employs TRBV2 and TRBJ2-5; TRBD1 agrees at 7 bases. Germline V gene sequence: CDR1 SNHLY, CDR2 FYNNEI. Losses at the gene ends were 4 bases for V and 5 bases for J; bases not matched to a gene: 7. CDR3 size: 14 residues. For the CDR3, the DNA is TGTGCCAGCAGTGGACAGGGAAGATTGGAGACCCAGTACTTC. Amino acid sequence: CASSGQGRLETQYF.

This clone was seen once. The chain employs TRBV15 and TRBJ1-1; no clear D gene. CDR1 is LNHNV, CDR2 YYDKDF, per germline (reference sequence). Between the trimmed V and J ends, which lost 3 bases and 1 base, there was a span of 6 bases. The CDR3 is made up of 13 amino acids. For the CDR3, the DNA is TGTGCCACCAGCAGGAGTTGGAACACTGAAGCTTTCTTT. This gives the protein CATSRSWNTEAFF.

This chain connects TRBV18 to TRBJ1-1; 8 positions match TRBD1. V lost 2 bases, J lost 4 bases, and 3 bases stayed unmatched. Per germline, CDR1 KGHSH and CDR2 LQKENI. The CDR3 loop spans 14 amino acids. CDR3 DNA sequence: TGTGCCAGCTCACCATACGACAGGGGCACTGAAGCTTTCTTT. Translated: CASSPYDRGTEAFF.

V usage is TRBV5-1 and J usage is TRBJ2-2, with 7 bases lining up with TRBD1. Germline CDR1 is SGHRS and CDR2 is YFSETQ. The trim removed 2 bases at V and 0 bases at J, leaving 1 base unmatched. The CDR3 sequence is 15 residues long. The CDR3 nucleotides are TGCGCCAGCAGCTTTCAGGGGGCGAACACCGGGGAGCTGTTTTTT. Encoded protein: CASSFQGANTGELFF.

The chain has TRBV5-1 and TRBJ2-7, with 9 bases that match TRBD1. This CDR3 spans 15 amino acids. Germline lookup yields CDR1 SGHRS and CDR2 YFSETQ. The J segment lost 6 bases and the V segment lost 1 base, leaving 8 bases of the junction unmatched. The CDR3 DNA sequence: TGCGCCAGCAGCTTGAATCAGGACAGGGGATCCGAGCAGTACTTC. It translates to CASSLNQDRGSEQYF.

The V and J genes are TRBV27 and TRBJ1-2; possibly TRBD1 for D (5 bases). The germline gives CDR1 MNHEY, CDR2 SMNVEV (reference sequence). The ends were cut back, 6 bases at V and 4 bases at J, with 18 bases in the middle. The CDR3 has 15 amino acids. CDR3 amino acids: CASRGTLSPIYGYTF. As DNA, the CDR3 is TGTGCCAGCAGGGGGACGCTAAGCCCAATCTATGGCTACACCTTC.

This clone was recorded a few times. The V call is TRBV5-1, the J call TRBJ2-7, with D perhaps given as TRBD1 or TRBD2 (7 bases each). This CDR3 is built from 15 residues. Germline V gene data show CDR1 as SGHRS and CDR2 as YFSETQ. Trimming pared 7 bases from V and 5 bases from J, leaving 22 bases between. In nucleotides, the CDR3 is TGCGCCAGCGCGGGACTACAGGGGACAAACAACGAGCAGTACTTC. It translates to CASAGLQGTNNEQYF.

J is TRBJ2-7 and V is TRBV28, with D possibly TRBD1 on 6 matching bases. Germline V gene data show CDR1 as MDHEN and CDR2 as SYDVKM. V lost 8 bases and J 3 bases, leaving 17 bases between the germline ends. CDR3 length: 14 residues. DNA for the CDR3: TGTGCCAGCCCCGGGGTGGGACACGACTACGAGCAGTACTTC. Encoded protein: CASPGVGHDYEQYF.

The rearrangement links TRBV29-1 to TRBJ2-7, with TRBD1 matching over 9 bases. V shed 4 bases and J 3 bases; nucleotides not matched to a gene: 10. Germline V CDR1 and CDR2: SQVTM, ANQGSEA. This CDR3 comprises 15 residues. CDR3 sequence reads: CSVGRGTGIDYEQYF. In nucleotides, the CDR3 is TGCAGCGTTGGCAGAGGGACAGGGATTGACTACGAGCAGTACTTC.

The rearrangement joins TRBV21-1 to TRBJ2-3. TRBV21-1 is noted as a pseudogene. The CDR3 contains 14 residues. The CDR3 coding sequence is TGTGCCAGCAGCAAAGGGAAGGTCACAGATACGCAGTATTTT. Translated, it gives CASSKGKVTDTQYF.

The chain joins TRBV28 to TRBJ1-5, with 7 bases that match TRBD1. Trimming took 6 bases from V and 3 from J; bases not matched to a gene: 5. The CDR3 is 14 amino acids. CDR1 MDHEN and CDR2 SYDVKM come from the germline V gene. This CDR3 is CASRNRGFNQPQHF. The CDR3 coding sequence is TGTGCCAGCAGAAACAGGGGATTCAATCAGCCCCAGCATTTT.

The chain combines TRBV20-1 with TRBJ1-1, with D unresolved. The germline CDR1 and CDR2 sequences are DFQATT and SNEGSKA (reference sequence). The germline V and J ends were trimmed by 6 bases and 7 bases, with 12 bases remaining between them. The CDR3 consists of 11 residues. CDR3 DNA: TGCAGTGCCACCCGGACGGATGAAGCTTTCTTT. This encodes CSATRTDEAFF.

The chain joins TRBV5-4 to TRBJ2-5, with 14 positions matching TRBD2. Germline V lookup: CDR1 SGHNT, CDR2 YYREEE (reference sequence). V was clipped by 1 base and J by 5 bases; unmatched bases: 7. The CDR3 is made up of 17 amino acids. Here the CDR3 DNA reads TGTGCCAGCAGCTTGAGACTAGCGGGAGGGCCGGGGGAGACCCAGTACTTC. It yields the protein CASSLRLAGGPGETQYF. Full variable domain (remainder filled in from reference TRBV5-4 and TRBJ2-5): ETGVTQSPTHLIKTRGQQVTLRCSSQSGHNTVSWYQQALGQGPQFIFQYYREEENGRGNFPPRFSGLQFPNYSSELNVNALELDDSALYLCASSLRLAGGPGETQYFGPGTRLLVL.

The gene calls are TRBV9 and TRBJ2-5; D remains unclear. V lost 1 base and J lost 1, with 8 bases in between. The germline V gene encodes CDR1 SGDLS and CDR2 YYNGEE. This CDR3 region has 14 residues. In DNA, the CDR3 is TGTGCCAGCAGCGTATCAAACAGCCAAGAGACCCAGTACTTC. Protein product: CASSVSNSQETQYF.

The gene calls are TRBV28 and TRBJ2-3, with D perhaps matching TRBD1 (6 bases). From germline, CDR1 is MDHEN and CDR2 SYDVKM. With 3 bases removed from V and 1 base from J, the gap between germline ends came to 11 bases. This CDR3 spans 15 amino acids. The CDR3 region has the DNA TGTGCCAGCAGTTTGGGGGCTCAGGGCACAGATACGCAGTATTTT. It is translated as CASSLGAQGTDTQYF. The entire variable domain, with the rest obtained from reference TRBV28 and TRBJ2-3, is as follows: DVKVTQSSRYLVKRTGEKVFLECVQDMDHENMFWYRQDPGLGLRLIYFSYDVKMKEKGDIPEGYSVSREKKERFSLILESASTNQTSMYLCASSLGAQGTDTQYFGPGTRLTVL.

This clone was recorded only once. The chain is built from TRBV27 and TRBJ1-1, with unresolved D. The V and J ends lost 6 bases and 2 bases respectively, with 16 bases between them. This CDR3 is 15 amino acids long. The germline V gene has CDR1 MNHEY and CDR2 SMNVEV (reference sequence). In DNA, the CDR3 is TGTGCCAGCAGGCCCCCGGGATCCCTAAACACTGAAGCTTTCTTT. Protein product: CASRPPGSLNTEAFF.

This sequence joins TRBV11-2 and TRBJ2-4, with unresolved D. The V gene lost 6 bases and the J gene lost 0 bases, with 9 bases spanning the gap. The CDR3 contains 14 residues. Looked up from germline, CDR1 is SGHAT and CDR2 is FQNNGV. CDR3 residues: CASRLRVAKNIQYF. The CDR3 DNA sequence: TGTGCCAGCAGGCTTAGGGTAGCCAAAAACATTCAGTACTTC. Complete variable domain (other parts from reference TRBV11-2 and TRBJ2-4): EAGVAQSPRYKIIEKRQSVAFWCNPISGHATLYWYQQILGQGPKLLIQFQNNGVVDDSQLPKDRFSAERLKGVDSTLKIQPAKLEDSAVYLCASRLRVAKNIQYFGAGTRLSVL.

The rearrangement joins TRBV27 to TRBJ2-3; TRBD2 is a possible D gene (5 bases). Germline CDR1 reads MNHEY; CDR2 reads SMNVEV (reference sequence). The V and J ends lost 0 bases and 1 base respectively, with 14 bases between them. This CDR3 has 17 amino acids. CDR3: CASSLSTSGRGTDTQYF. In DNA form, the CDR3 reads TGTGCCAGCAGTTTATCGACCAGCGGAAGAGGCACAGATACGCAGTATTTT.

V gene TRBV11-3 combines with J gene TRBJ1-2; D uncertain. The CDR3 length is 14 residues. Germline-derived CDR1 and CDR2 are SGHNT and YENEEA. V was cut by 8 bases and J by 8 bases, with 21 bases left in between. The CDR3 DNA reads TGTGCCAGCCCCCGCTCCCCTCACCTAGGCGGCTACACCTTC. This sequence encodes CASPRSPHLGGYTF.

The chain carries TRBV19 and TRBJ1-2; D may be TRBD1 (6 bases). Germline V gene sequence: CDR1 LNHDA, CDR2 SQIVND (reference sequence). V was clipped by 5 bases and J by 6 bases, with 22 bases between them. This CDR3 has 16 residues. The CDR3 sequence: CASSLRGTGLVHGYTF. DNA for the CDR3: TGTGCCAGTAGTCTAAGGGGGACCGGCCTCGTTCATGGCTACACCTTC.

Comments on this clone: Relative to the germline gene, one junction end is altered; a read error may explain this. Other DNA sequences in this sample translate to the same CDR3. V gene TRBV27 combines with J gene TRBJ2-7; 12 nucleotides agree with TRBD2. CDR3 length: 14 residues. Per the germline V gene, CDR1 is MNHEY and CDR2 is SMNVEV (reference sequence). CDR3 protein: CASSPAPSGRAWSF. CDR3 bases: TGTGCCAGCAGTCCTGCCCCTAGCGGGAGGGCCTGGTCATTC.

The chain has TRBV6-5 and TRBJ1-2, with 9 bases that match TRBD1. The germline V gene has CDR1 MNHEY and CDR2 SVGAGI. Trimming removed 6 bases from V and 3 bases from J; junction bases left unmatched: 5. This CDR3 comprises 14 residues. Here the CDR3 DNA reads TGTGCCAGCAGCCCTGACAGGGGGTACTATGGCTACACCTTC. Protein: CASSPDRGYYGYTF.

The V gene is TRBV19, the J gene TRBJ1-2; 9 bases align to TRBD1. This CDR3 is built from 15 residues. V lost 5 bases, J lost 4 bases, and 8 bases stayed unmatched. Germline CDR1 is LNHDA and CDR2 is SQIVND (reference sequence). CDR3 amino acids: CASSASGQGSYGYTF. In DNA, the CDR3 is TGTGCCAGTAGTGCCTCGGGACAGGGAAGCTATGGCTACACCTTC.

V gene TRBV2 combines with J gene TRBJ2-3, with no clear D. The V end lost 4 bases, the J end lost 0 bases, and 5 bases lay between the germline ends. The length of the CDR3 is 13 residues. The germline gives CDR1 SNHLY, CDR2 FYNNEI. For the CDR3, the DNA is TGTGCCAGCAGTGTAGGTAGCACAGATACGCAGTATTTT. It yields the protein CASSVGSTDTQYF.

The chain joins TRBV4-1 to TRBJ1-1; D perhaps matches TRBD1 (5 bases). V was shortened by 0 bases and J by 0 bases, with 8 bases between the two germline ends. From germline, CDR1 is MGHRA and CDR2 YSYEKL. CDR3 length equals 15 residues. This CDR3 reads CASSQEAGLNTEAFF. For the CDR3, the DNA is TGCGCCAGCAGCCAAGAGGCAGGGCTGAACACTGAAGCTTTCTTT.

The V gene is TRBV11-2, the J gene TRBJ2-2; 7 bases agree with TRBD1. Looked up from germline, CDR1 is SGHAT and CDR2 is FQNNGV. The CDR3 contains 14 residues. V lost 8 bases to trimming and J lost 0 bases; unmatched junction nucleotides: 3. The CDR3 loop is CASRQGTNTGELFF. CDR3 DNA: TGTGCCAGCCGACAGGGAACGAACACCGGGGAGCTGTTTTTT.

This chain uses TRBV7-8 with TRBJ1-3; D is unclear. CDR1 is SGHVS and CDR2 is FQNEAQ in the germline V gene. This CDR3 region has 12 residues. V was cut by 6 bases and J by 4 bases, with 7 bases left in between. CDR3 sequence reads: CASSRRGNTIYF. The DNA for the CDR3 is TGTGCCAGCAGTCGTAGGGGAAACACCATATATTTT. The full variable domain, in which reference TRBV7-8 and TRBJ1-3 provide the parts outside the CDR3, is GAGVSQSPRYKVAKRGQDVALRCDPISGHVSLFWYQQALGQGPEFLTYFQNEAQLDKSGLPSDRFFAERPEGSVSTLKIQRTQQEDSAVYLCASSRRGNTIYFGEGSWLTVV.

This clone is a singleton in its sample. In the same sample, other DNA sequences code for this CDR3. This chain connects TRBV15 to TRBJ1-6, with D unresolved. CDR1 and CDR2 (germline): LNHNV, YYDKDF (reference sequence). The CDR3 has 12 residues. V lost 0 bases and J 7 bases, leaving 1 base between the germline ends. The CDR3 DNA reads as TGTGCCACCAGCAGAGAGAATTCACCCCTCCACTTT. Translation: CATSRENSPLHF. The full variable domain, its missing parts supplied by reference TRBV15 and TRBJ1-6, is DAMVIQNPRYQVTQFGKPVTLSCSQTLNHNVMYWYQQKSSQAPKLLFHYYDKDFNNEADTPDNFQSRRPNTSFCFLDIRSPGLGDTAMYLCATSRENSPLHFGNGTRLTVT.